The 29 T cell receptor beta chains below were found in one sample sequenced in a study of T cell responses to AZD1222 COVID-19 vaccine. Sequencing was performed with immunoSEQ multiplex PCR; in TCRdb, only in-frame clones are kept and a portion is missing. The table has some 140,000 clones, approximately 84% seen once; the top ten hold about 4%. The source material was peripheral blood, sampled on day 0 of AZD1222 vaccination. The receptors derive from an adult in good health.

V is TRBV5-1 and J is TRBJ2-2, with D possibly matching TRBD1 (6 bases). Trimming pared 1 base from V and 4 bases from J, leaving 17 bases between. The CDR3 runs to 17 residues. The germline V gene encodes CDR1 SGHRS and CDR2 YFSETQ. The CDR3, as DNA: TGCGCCAGCAGCTTGTTAGGACAAGGGGGTCCCACCGGGGAGCTGTTTTTT. Residues: CASSLLGQGGPTGELFF.

The rearrangement joins TRBV29-1 to TRBJ1-2, with D possibly being TRBD1 (6 bases). The V gene lost 6 bases and the J gene lost 0 bases, with 11 bases spanning the gap. CDR1 is SQVTM and CDR2 is ANQGSEA in the germline V gene. The CDR3 has 13 amino acids. This chain's CDR3 is CSVRTDTNYGYTF. In DNA form, the CDR3 reads TGCAGCGTCCGGACAGATACTAACTATGGCTACACCTTC.

The chain carries TRBV5-6 and TRBJ1-2, with 8 bases fitting TRBD1. Trimming cost V 4 bases and J 3 bases; bases outside gene matches: 14. The CDR3 sequence is 17 residues long. CDR1 is SGHDT, CDR2 YYEEEE, per germline. In DNA form, the CDR3 reads TGTGCCAGCAGCCACGGGACAGGCGTGAGGGGGGACTATGGCTACACCTTC. Translation: CASSHGTGVRGDYGYTF.

V usage is TRBV12-3 or TRBV12-4 and J usage is TRBJ2-2, with D perhaps matching TRBD2 (5 bases). There are 13 residues in the CDR3. The V and J ends lost 1 base and 6 bases respectively, with 6 bases between them. The CDR3 nucleotides are TGTGCCAGCAGTTTAGGGACTGCCGGGGAGCTGTTTTTT. Its translation: CASSLGTAGELFF.

The chain joins TRBV7-9 to TRBJ1-5; D remains unclear. V lost 1 base and J lost 7, with 8 bases in between. CDR3 length equals 13 residues. Germline V gene lookup returns CDR1 SEHNR and CDR2 FQNEAQ (reference sequence). CDR3 protein: CASSLEIGQPQHF. CDR3 coding DNA: TGTGCCAGCAGCTTAGAGATAGGCCAGCCCCAGCATTTT. The entire variable domain, with the rest obtained from reference TRBV7-9 and TRBJ1-5, is as follows: DTGVSQNPRHKITKRGQNVTFRCDPISEHNRLYWYRQTLGQGPEFLTYFQNEAQLEKSRLLSDRFSAERPKGSFSTLEIQRTEQGDSAMYLCASSLEIGQPQHFGDGTRLSIL.

This clone is a singleton in its sample. The chain recombines TRBV7-3 with TRBJ1-2; no firm D call. The CDR3 is 17 residues long. Trimming took off 2 bases at V and 0 bases at J, with 16 bases between the two ends. In germline, CDR1 is SGHTA, CDR2 FQGTGA. CDR3 protein: CASSLSAPSLTNYGYTF. CDR3 sequence (DNA): TGTGCCAGCAGCTTATCGGCTCCTTCGCTCACTAACTATGGCTACACCTTC.

This clone turned up a few times. This sequence joins TRBV28 and TRBJ2-5; 8 positions match TRBD2. The CDR3 runs 16 residues. The V gene end was trimmed by 3 bases and the J gene end by 4 bases; junction bases not matched to a gene: 10. Germline lookup yields CDR1 MDHEN and CDR2 SYDVKM. CDR3 bases: TGTGCCAGCAGTTTGGGCGGGGGGCGCGGTCCAGAGACCCAGTACTTC. This gives the protein CASSLGGGRGPETQYF.

The chain recombines TRBV2 with TRBJ1-1; tentative D call: TRBD1 (6 bases). This CDR3 region has 13 residues. V lost 3 bases and J 5 bases, leaving 10 bases between the germline ends. Germline CDR1 and CDR2: SNHLY and FYNNEI. The CDR3: CASSEAGETEAFF. The DNA for the CDR3 is TGTGCCAGCAGTGAGGCAGGGGAAACTGAAGCTTTCTTT.

This clone occurred once. This chain connects TRBV3-1 (or the pseudogene TRBV3-2) to TRBJ1-5; perhaps TRBD1 as D (6 bases). The CDR3 has 14 amino acids. The V end lost 5 bases, the J end lost 1 base, and 9 bases lay between the germline ends. The germline V gene encodes CDR1 LGHDT and CDR2 YNNKEL (reference sequence). The CDR3 sequence: CASSGRGSNQPQHF. The DNA for the CDR3 is TGTGCCAGCAGCGGAAGGGGGAGCAATCAGCCCCAGCATTTT.

The chain is built from TRBV6-1 and TRBJ2-6; D gene ambiguous. Germline V gene sequence: CDR1 MNHNS, CDR2 SASEGT. The CDR3 totals 17 residues. V shed 2 bases and J shed 0 bases, with 11 bases lying between them. For the CDR3, the DNA is TGTGCCAGCAGTGAATCGACCGGGTTCTCTGGGGCCAACGTCCTGACTTTC. Its protein is CASSESTGFSGANVLTF.

The V call is TRBV5-4, the J call TRBJ1-2, with D maybe TRBD1 (5 bases). With 4 bases removed from V and 5 bases from J, the gap between germline ends came to 15 bases. Germline V gene data show CDR1 as SGHNT and CDR2 as YYREEE (reference sequence). The CDR3 has 14 amino acids. The CDR3: CASSDGRGPYGYTF. DNA for the CDR3: TGTGCCAGCAGCGATGGTCGGGGCCCGTATGGCTACACCTTC.

A single count supports this clone. The rearrangement links TRBV5-4 to TRBJ2-7; either TRBD1 or TRBD2 may fit D (6 bases each). CDR3 length: 15 amino acids. Per germline, CDR1 SGHNT and CDR2 YYREEE (reference sequence). Deletions cut 4 bases from V and 3 bases from J, with 17 bases between. CDR3 region: CASSPRGRSGYEQYF. The DNA for the CDR3 is TGTGCCAGCAGCCCCCGGGGGCGGTCTGGCTACGAGCAGTACTTC.

This clone was detected only once. The chain recombines TRBV5-1 with TRBJ1-2, with D possibly TRBD1 on 5 matching bases. CDR3 length: 15 residues. V lost 0 bases, J lost 3 bases, and 12 bases lay in between. Per the germline V gene, CDR1 is SGHRS and CDR2 is YFSETQ. This CDR3 reads CASSLVTGVDYGYTF. DNA for the CDR3: TGCGCCAGCAGCTTGGTTACGGGGGTAGACTATGGCTACACCTTC. The whole variable domain, filled in from reference TRBV5-1 and TRBJ1-2, reads KAGVTQTPRYLIKTRGQQVTLSCSPISGHRSVSWYQQTPGQGLQFLFEYFSETQRNKGNFPGRFSGRQFSNSRSEMNVSTLELGDSALYLCASSLVTGVDYGYTFGSGTRLTVV.

This chain connects TRBV3-1 (or the pseudogene TRBV3-2) to TRBJ1-2; the D gene is possibly TRBD1 (6 bases). With 0 bases removed from V and 4 bases from J, the gap between germline ends came to 15 bases. The CDR3 length is 16 residues. CDR1 LGHDT and CDR2 YNNKEL come from the germline V gene (reference sequence). The CDR3 region has the DNA TGTGCCAGCAGCCAAGATCTCGGTGGACAGAGCTATGGCTACACCTTC. Translating gives CASSQDLGGQSYGYTF.

This clone was seen more than once but under ten times. This rearrangement joins TRBV19 to TRBJ1-2, with D maybe TRBD1 (6 bases). The CDR3 sequence is 11 residues long. The germline gives CDR1 LNHDA, CDR2 SQIVND (reference sequence). Trimming removed 6 bases at V and 8 bases at J, with 10 bases between. CDR3 in DNA: TGTGCCAGTAGGGCAGGGGTCGGCTACACCTTC. Its protein product is CASRAGVGYTF.

Here the CDR3 DNA reads TGTGCCAGCAGTTACAGGGATATTGGCTATGGCTACACCTTC. Amino acid sequence: CASSYRDIGYGYTF. The chain combines TRBV6-4 with TRBJ1-2; possibly TRBD1 for D (6 bases). Trimming cost V 5 bases and J 4 bases, with 14 bases left between them. CDR1 is MRHNA, CDR2 SNTAGT, per germline. There are 14 residues in the CDR3.

The V call is TRBV4-2, the J call TRBJ1-6; no reliable D call. The CDR3 covers 15 residues. The V end was cut by 0 bases, the J end by 2 bases, with 5 bases between. Germline V gene sequence: CDR1 LGHNA, CDR2 YNFKEQ. This CDR3 is CASSQDGTYNSPLHF. CDR3 DNA sequence: TGTGCCAGCAGCCAAGACGGTACCTATAATTCACCCCTCCACTTT.

The chain carries TRBV27 and TRBJ1-5; no definite D call. The CDR3 consists of 15 residues. Looked up from germline, CDR1 is MNHEY and CDR2 is SMNVEV (reference sequence). V was trimmed by 1 base and J by 3 bases, leaving 10 bases between them. The CDR3 DNA sequence: TGTGCCAGCAGTTTATTCAGTAGCGTCAATCAGCCCCAGCATTTT. Protein sequence: CASSLFSSVNQPQHF.

The rearrangement links TRBV19 to TRBJ1-5; the D gene is possibly TRBD1 (6 bases). Germline lookup yields CDR1 LNHDA and CDR2 SQIVND (reference sequence). V lost 4 bases and J 5 bases, leaving 15 bases between the germline ends. The CDR3 sequence is 15 residues long. CDR3 in amino acids: CASSTTGSGDQPQHF. The CDR3 DNA reads TGTGCCAGTAGTACTACAGGGTCGGGAGATCAGCCCCAGCATTTT.

This chain connects TRBV11-2 to TRBJ1-4; D unclear. This CDR3 comprises 13 residues. The germline V and J ends were trimmed by 6 bases and 3 bases, with 8 bases remaining between them. Germline lookup yields CDR1 SGHAT and CDR2 FQNNGV. CDR3 loop: CASREDANEKLFF. The CDR3 nucleotides are TGTGCCAGCAGGGAAGACGCTAATGAAAAACTGTTTTTT. The variable domain in full, completed from reference TRBV11-2 and TRBJ1-4, reads EAGVAQSPRYKIIEKRQSVAFWCNPISGHATLYWYQQILGQGPKLLIQFQNNGVVDDSQLPKDRFSAERLKGVDSTLKIQPAKLEDSAVYLCASREDANEKLFFGSGTQLSVL.

This clone appeared a single time. V usage is TRBV15 and J usage is TRBJ2-3, with D tentatively TRBD2 (5 bases). Per the germline V gene, CDR1 is LNHNV and CDR2 is YYDKDF (reference sequence). The CDR3 runs to 17 residues. V was shortened by 0 bases and J by 2 bases, with 15 bases between the two germline ends. This CDR3 reads CATSRDPSPRATDTQYF. CDR3 nucleotide sequence: TGTGCCACCAGCAGAGACCCCAGCCCGAGGGCCACAGATACGCAGTATTTT. Together with reference TRBV15 and TRBJ2-3, the CDR3 gives the full variable domain: DAMVIQNPRYQVTQFGKPVTLSCSQTLNHNVMYWYQQKSSQAPKLLFHYYDKDFNNEADTPDNFQSRRPNTSFCFLDIRSPGLGDTAMYLCATSRDPSPRATDTQYFGPGTRLTVL.

This clone is a singleton in its sample. The rearrangement joins TRBV6-5 to TRBJ1-1, with D perhaps TRBD1 (6 bases). V lost 7 bases, J lost 1 base, and 13 bases lay in between. The CDR3 loop spans 14 amino acids. Germline V lookup: CDR1 MNHEY, CDR2 SVGAGI. CDR3 nucleotide sequence: TGTGCCAGCACCTTGCTACAGGGGAACACTGAAGCTTTCTTT. As protein: CASTLLQGNTEAFF.

This clone was detected only once. The chain employs TRBV25-1 and TRBJ1-1, with no clear D. The V gene lost 3 bases and the J gene lost 2 bases, with 10 bases spanning the gap. The CDR3 contains 14 residues. Germline V gene data show CDR1 as MGHDK and CDR2 as SYGVNS. CDR3 sequence (DNA): TGTGCCAGCAGTGATAGCTTGGATAACACTGAAGCTTTCTTT. This encodes CASSDSLDNTEAFF.

The rearrangement links TRBV7-2 to TRBJ1-4; D call uncertain. Germline CDR1 and CDR2: SGHTA and FQGNSA. This CDR3 is 15 amino acids long. Trimming pared 1 base from V and 1 base from J, leaving 7 bases between. The CDR3 DNA reads as TGTGCCAGCAGCTTAGGGGCAAAAACTAATGAAAAACTGTTTTTT. This sequence encodes CASSLGAKTNEKLFF.

The chain links TRBV28 to TRBJ1-2; 11 bases align to TRBD1. The germline V gene has CDR1 MDHEN and CDR2 SYDVKM. V was pared by 3 bases and J by 5 bases, with 2 bases of the junction left unmatched. The CDR3 extends over 14 amino acids. The CDR3 region has the DNA TGTGCCAGCAGTTTCGGGGACAGGGGGTATGGCTACACCTTC. It yields the protein CASSFGDRGYGYTF.

J is TRBJ1-6 and V is TRBV5-1, with a possible D match to TRBD1 (5 bases). V lost 2 bases and J lost 5, with 14 bases in between. From germline, CDR1 is SGHRS and CDR2 YFSETQ. The CDR3 contains 16 residues. In DNA form, the CDR3 reads TGCGCCAGCAGCTTTGGGGGGGTTGCTGATAATTCACCCCTCCACTTT. Its protein product is CASSFGGVADNSPLHF.

J is TRBJ1-4 and V is TRBV7-9, with D unclear. The CDR3 extends over 12 amino acids. The germline V gene encodes CDR1 SEHNR and CDR2 FQNEAQ (reference sequence). V gave up 1 base and J gave up 11 bases, with 8 bases separating them. CDR3 sequence: CASSLDIAKLFF. CDR3 bases: TGTGCCAGCAGCTTAGACATAGCGAAACTGTTTTTT.

The chain links TRBV11-2 to TRBJ1-2; no clear D. The ends were cut back, 3 bases at V and 0 bases at J, with 8 bases in the middle. The CDR3 has 14 amino acids. Germline V gives CDR1 SGHAT, CDR2 FQNNGV. The CDR3 is CASSFSKSNYGYTF. In DNA form, the CDR3 reads TGTGCCAGCAGCTTCAGCAAGTCTAACTATGGCTACACCTTC.

The chain uses TRBV6-6 and TRBJ1-1; D gene uncertain. Germline values: CDR1 MNHNY, CDR2 SVGAGI (reference sequence). V was pared by 2 bases and J by 0 bases, with 7 bases between. The CDR3 is made up of 14 amino acids. The CDR3: CASSYHALNTEAFF. As DNA, the CDR3 is TGTGCCAGCAGTTACCACGCGCTGAACACTGAAGCTTTCTTT.